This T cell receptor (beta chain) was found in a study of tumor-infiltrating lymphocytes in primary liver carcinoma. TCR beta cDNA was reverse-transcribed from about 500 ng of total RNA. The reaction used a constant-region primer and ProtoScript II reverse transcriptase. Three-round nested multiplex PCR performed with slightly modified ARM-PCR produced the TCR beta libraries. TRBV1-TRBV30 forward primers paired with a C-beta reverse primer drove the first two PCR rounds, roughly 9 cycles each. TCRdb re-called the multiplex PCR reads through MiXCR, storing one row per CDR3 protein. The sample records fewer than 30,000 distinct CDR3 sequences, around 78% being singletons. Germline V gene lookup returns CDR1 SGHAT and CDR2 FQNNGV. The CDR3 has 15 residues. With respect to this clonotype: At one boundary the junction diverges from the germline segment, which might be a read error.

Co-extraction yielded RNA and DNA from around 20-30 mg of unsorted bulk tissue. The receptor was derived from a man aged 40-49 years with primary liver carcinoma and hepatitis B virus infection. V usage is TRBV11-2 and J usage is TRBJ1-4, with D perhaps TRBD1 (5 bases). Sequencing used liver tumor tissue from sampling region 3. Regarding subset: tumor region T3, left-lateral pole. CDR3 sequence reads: CASSLEGFANEKLFF. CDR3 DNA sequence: TGCGCCAGCAGCTTAGAGGGGTTCGCTAATGAAAAATTGTTTTTT. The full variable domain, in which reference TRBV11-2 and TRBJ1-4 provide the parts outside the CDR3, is EAGVAQSPRYKIIEKRQSVAFWCNPISGHATLYWYQQILGQGPKLLIQFQNNGVVDDSQLPKDRFSAERLKGVDSTLKIQPAKLEDSAVYLCASSLEGFANEKLFFGSGTQLSVL.